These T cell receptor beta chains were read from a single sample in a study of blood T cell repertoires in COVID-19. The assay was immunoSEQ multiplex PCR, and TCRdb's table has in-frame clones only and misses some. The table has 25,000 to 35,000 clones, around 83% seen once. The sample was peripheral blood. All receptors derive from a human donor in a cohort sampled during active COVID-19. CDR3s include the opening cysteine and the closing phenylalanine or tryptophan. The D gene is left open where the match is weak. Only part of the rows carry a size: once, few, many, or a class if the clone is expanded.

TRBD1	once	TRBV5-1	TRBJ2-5	CASSTDRGVPETQYF	TGCGCCAGCAGCACCGACAGGGGTGTTCCAGAGACCCAGTACTTC
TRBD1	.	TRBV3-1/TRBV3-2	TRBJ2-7	CASSQDSWDRSYEQYF	TGTGCCAGCAGCCAAGATTCGTGGGACAGGAGCTACGAGCAGTACTTC
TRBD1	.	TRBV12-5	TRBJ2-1	CASGADRDNEQFF	TGTGCTAGTGGTGCGGACAGGGACAATGAGCAGTTCTTC
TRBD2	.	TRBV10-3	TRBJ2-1	CAISDGTSGRALQFF	TGTGCCATCAGTGATGGGACTAGCGGGAGGGCCTTGCAGTTCTTC
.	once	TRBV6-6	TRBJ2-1	CASSYPRDEQFF	TGTGCCAGCAGTTACCCGAGAGATGAGCAGTTCTTC
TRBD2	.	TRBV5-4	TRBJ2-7	CASSLASGVPYEQYF	TGTGCCAGCAGCTTGGCTAGCGGGGTTCCCTACGAGCAGTACTTC
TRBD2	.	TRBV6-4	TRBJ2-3	CASSDGAGGTDTQYF	TGTGCCAGCAGTGACGGAGCGGGAGGGACAGATACGCAGTATTTT
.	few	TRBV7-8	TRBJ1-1	CASSLGGSEAFF	TGTGCCAGCAGCTTAGGGGGCAGTGAAGCTTTCTTT
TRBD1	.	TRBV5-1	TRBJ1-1	CASSLTDREDTEAFF	TGCGCCAGCAGCTTGACGGACAGGGAGGACACTGAAGCTTTCTTT
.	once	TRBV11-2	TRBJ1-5	CASSFEGNQPQHF	TGTGCCAGCAGCTTTGAGGGCAATCAGCCCCAGCATTTT
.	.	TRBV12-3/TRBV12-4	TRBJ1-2	CASSRSGDGYTF	TGTGCCAGCAGTCGCTCAGGCGATGGCTACACCTTC
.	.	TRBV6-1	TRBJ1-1	CASSGTPPPPNTEAFF	TGTGCCAGCAGTGGAACTCCACCGCCCCCGAACACTGAAGCTTTCTTT
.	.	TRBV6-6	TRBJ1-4	CASSYSKGDNEKLFF	TGTGCCAGCAGTTACTCGAAGGGAGATAATGAAAAACTGTTTTTT
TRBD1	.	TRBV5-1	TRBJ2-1	CASLLGQGAYNEQFF	TGCGCCAGCCTCCTTGGACAGGGGGCTTACAATGAGCAGTTCTTC
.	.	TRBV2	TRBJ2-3	CASSEAGWSTDTQYF	TGTGCCAGCAGTGAGGCGGGATGGAGCACAGATACGCAGTATTTT
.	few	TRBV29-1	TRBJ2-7	CSVEGSSSYEQYF	TGCAGCGTTGAAGGGTCGAGCTCCTACGAGCAGTACTTC
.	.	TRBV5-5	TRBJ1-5	CASSLAYRISNQPQHF	TGTGCCAGCAGCTTGGCTTACAGAATTAGCAATCAGCCCCAGCATTTT
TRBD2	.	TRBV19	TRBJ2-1	CASSRRKAGGIEQFF	TGTGCCAGTAGCCGTCGTAAGGCGGGGGGTATAGAGCAGTTCTTC
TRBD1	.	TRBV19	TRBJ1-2	CASSGETGIYGYTF	TGTGCCAGTAGCGGCGAGACAGGGATCTATGGCTACACCTTC
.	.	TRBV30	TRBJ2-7	CAWSPNGGDEQYF	TGTGCCTGGAGCCCCAACGGGGGAGACGAGCAGTACTTC
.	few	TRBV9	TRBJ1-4	CASSAGQTGNEKLFF	TGTGCCAGCAGCGCCGGACAGACCGGTAATGAAAAACTGTTTTTT
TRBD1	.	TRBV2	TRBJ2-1	CASSEIMGGQGLYNEQFF	TGTGCCAGCAGTGAAATAATGGGGGGACAGGGCTTGTACAATGAGCAGTTCTTC
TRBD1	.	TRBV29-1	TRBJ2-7	CSVRRDRSYEQYF	TGCAGCGTGCGGAGGGACAGGTCCTACGAGCAGTACTTC
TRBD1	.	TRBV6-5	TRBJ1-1	CASRNRGNTEAFF	TGTGCCAGCAGGAACAGGGGGAACACTGAAGCTTTCTTT
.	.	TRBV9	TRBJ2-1	CASSPQGITYNEQFF	TGTGCCAGCAGCCCGCAGGGGATCACCTACAATGAGCAGTTCTTC
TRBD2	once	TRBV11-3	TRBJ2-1	CASSGRTSGGMDNEQFF	TGTGCCAGCAGCGGGCGGACTAGCGGGGGGATGGACAATGAGCAGTTCTTC
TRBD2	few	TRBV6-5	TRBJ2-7	CASSRTSLAYEQYF	TGTGCCAGCAGCCGGACTAGCCTAGCCTACGAGCAGTACTTC
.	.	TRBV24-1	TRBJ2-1	CATSDVAGIEQFF	TGTGCCACCAGTGATGTCGCGGGGATTGAGCAGTTCTTC
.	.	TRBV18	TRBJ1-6	CASSLGQGDSPLHF	TGTGCCAGCTCTCTAGGACAAGGAGATTCACCCCTCCACTTT
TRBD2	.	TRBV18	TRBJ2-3	CASSPRRLAGVDTQYF	TGTGCCAGCTCACCGCGCCGACTAGCGGGAGTGGATACGCAGTATTTT
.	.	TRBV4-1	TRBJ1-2	CASSQVQGTDYGYTF	TGCGCCAGCAGCCAAGTCCAGGGAACGGATTATGGCTACACCTTC
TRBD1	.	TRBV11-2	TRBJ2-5	CASSSQGASSETQYF	TGTGCCAGCAGCTCACAGGGGGCGAGTTCCGAGACCCAGTACTTC
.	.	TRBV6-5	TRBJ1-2	CASRPGNKANYGYTF	TGTGCCAGCAGGCCGGGAAATAAAGCTAACTATGGCTACACCTTC
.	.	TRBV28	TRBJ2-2	CASSLFTGGTPEPFGGELFF	TGTGCCAGCAGTTTATTCACCGGCGGGACTCCCGAACCGTTTGGGGGGGAGCTGTTTTTT
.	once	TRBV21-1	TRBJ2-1	CASSRRDRGPNEQFF	TGTGCCAGCAGCCGCCGGGACAGGGGGCCCAATGAGCAGTTCTTC
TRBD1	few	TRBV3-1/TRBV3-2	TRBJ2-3	CASSQVMGQGFRTDTQYF	TGTGCCAGCAGCCAAGTCATGGGACAGGGCTTTAGGACAGATACGCAGTATTTT
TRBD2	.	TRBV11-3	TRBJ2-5	CASSLEGVEAGELQETQYF	TGTGCCAGCAGCTTAGAAGGAGTGGAAGCGGGAGAGCTACAAGAGACCCAGTACTTC
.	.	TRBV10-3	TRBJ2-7	CAISESAGVPFTEQYF	TGTGCCATCAGTGAGTCTGCAGGGGTCCCCTTTACGGAGCAGTACTTC
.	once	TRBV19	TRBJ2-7	CASSLGPGQYEQYF	TGTGCCAGTAGTCTTGGTCCTGGACAGTACGAGCAGTACTTC
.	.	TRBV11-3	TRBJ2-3	CASSLWGREMADTQYF	TGTGCCAGCAGCCTCTGGGGGCGGGAGATGGCAGATACGCAGTATTTT
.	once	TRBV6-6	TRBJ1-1	CASSYTQGWATEAFF	TGTGCCAGCAGTTACACGCAGGGATGGGCCACTGAAGCTTTCTTT
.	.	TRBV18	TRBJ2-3	CASSPSITDTQYF	TGTGCCAGCTCACCATCAATCACAGATACGCAGTATTTT
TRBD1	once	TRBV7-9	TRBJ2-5	CASSYRDRGWETQYF	TGTGCCAGCAGCTACCGGGACAGGGGGTGGGAGACCCAGTACTTC
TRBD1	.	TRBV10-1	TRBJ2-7	CASSESPGGTYEQYF	TGCGCCAGCAGTGAGAGCCCAGGGGGAACCTACGAGCAGTACTTC
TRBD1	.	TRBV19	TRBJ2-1	CASQDRYEQFF	TGTGCCAGCCAGGACAGGTATGAGCAGTTCTTC
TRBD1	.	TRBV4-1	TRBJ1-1	CASSDRTGGPLQAFF	TGCGCCAGCAGCGACCGGACAGGCGGACCTCTCCAGGCTTTCTTT
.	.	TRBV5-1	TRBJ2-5	CASSLGLALGETQYF	TGCGCCAGCAGCTTGGGGTTAGCACTCGGTGAGACCCAGTACTTC
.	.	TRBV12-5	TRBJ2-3	CASGLVFRSWAEGDTDTQYF	TGTGCTAGTGGTTTGGTATTTAGGTCGTGGGCCGAGGGGGACACAGATACGCAGTATTTT
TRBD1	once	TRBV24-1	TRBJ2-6	CATSDPRGRGANVLTF	TGTGCCACCAGTGACCCCAGGGGGCGAGGGGCCAACGTCCTGACTTTC
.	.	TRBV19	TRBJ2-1	CASSIEGSGYEQFF	TGTGCCAGTAGTATAGAGGGTAGCGGCTATGAGCAGTTCTTC
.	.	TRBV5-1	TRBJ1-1	CASSQTGFTEAFF	TGCGCCAGCAGCCAAACAGGTTTCACTGAAGCTTTCTTT
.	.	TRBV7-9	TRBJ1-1	CASSFGDSEAFF	TGTGCCAGCAGTTTTGGAGACTCTGAAGCTTTCTTT
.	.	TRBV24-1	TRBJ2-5	CATSDFKTQYF	TGTGCCACCAGTGATTTTAAGACCCAGTACTTC
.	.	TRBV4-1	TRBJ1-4	CASSGEFREKLFF	TGCGCCAGCAGTGGGGAGTTTAGGGAAAAACTGTTTTTT
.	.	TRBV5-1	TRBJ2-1	CASSHVASPDNEQFF	TGCGCCAGCTCCCATGTGGCTAGCCCAGACAATGAGCAGTTCTTC
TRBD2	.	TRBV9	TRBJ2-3	CASSEGRDYSTDTQYF	TGTGCCAGCAGCGAGGGGAGGGACTATAGCACAGATACGCAGTATTTT
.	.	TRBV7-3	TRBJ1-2	CASSLVGGDNYGYTF	TGTGCCAGCAGCTTGGTGGGAGGCGATAACTATGGCTACACCTTC
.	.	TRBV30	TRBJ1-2	CAWSSGGGYTF	TGTGCCTGGAGCTCCGGGGGTGGCTACACCTTC
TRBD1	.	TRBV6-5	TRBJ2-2	CASSIGQGAGELFF	TGTGCCAGCAGTATCGGACAGGGTGCGGGGGAGCTGTTTTTT